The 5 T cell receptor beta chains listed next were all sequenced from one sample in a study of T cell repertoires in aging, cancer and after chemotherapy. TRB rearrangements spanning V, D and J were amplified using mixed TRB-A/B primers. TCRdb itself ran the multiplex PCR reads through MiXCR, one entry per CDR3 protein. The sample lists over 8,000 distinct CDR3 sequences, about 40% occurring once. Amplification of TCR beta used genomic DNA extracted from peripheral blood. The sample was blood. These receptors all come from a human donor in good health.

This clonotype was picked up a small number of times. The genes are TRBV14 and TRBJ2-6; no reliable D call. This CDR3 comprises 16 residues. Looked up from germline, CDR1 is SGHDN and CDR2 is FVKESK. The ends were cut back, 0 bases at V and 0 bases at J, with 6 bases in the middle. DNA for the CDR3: TGTGCCAGCAGCCAAGATCGCGTCTCTGGGGCCAACGTCCTGACTTTC. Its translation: CASSQDRVSGANVLTF.

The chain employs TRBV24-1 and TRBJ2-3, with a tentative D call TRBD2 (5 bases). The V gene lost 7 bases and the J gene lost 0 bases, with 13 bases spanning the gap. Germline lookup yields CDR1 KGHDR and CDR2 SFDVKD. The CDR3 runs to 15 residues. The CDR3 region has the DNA TGTGCCACCAGCCCGAGTTCGGGGAGCACAGATACGCAGTATTTT. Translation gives CATSPSSGSTDTQYF.

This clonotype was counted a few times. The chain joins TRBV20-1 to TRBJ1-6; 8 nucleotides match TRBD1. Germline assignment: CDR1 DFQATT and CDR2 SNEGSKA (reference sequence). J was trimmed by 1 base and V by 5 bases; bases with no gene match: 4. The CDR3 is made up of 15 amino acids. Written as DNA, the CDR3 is TGCAGTGCTCCCCACAGGGGGTCCTATAATTCACCCCTCCACTTT. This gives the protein CSAPHRGSYNSPLHF.

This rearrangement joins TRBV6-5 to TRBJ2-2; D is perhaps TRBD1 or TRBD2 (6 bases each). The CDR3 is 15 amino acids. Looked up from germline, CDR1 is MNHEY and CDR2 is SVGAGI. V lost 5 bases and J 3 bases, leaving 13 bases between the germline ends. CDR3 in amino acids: CASSPRDTYTGELFF. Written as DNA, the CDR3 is TGTGCCAGCAGTCCGCGGGACACGTACACCGGGGAGCTGTTTTTT.

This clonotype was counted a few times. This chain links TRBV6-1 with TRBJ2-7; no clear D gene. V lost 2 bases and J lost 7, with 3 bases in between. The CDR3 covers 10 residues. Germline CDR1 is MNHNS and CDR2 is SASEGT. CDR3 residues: CASSEREQYV. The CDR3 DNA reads TGTGCCAGCAGTGAAAGGGAGCAGTACGTC.